This T cell receptor (beta chain) was retrieved from a study of shared clonotypes between healthy human individuals. Study background: Each donor contributed plates that comprised three CD4 naive, three CD4 memory, two CD8 naive and one CD8 memory.

Remarks on this clone: Its specificity is not known.

Every donor was a Caucasian adult from Nashville, Tennessee. Study-level findings and limits: The sampled material consisted only of blood, and tissue repertoires are likely to differ. The naive CD4 repertoires of a handful of donors were compared, and roughly 5% of clonotypes were shared.

Data came from immunoSEQ multiplex PCR; TCRdb stores just in-frame clones and leaves some out. This table holds around 2,000,000 clones, roughly 94% found once. What was sequenced was naive CD4+ T cells sorted from blood. Subset in this sample: CD45RA+ positively selected. The TCR comes from a man younger than 30 in good health.

The CDR3 nucleotides read TGCGCCAGCAGCCGTCTAGCGGTCCAAGAGACCCAGTACTTC. Translation: CASSRLAVQETQYF. The V gene is TRBV5-1, the J gene TRBJ2-5; 7 bases fit TRBD2. The CDR3 is 14 residues long. With V trimmed by 4 bases and J by 1 base, 4 bases remained unmatched. Germline values: CDR1 SGHRS, CDR2 YFSETQ. Full variable domain (outside the CDR3, taken from reference TRBV5-1 and TRBJ2-5): KAGVTQTPRYLIKTRGQQVTLSCSPISGHRSVSWYQQTPGQGLQFLFEYFSETQRNKGNFPGRFSGRQFSNSRSEMNVSTLELGDSALYLCASSRLAVQETQYFGPGTRLLVL.